These T cell receptor beta chains were read from a single sample in a study of blood T cells in healthy people across ages. Each CDR3 protein gets one entry after TCRdb re-called the 5' RACE reads with MiXCR. The sample has fewer than 2 million distinct CDR3 sequences, approximately 39% seen once. The material sequenced was blood. Source of these receptors: a human donor in good health. Both conserved end residues are part of each CDR3. The order of the fields is V gene, D gene, clone size, J gene, CDR3 DNA, CDR3 protein. The D gene is left open where the match is weak. Only part of the rows carry a size: once, few, many, or a class if the clone is expanded.

v_gene: TRBV6-5
d_gene: .
abundance: .
j_gene: TRBJ1-2
CDR3nt: TGTGCCAGCAGTTACTCGTCTCGGGGGGCCGATGGCTACACCTTC
CDR3aa: CASSYSSRGADGYTF

v_gene: TRBV27
d_gene: .
abundance: .
j_gene: TRBJ2-7
CDR3nt: TGTGCCAGCAGTTGGGGCAGGACCTCCTACGAGCAGTACTTC
CDR3aa: CASSWGRTSYEQYF

v_gene: TRBV2
d_gene: TRBD1
abundance: .
j_gene: TRBJ2-7
CDR3nt: TGTGCCAGCAGTCAGGACAGGGAAGGACACGAGCAGTACTTC
CDR3aa: CASSQDREGHEQYF

v_gene: TRBV3-1
d_gene: TRBD2
abundance: .
j_gene: TRBJ2-7
CDR3nt: TGTGCCAGCAGCCAAACCTCCCTTCTACTAGCGGACATCTACGAGCAGTACTTC
CDR3aa: CASSQTSLLLADIYEQYF

v_gene: TRBV5-1
d_gene: .
abundance: few
j_gene: TRBJ2-1
CDR3nt: TGCGCCAGCAGCGGGACGGGAATCTCCTACAATGAGCAGTTCTTC
CDR3aa: CASSGTGISYNEQFF

v_gene: TRBV12-3/TRBV12-4
d_gene: .
abundance: few
j_gene: TRBJ1-1
CDR3nt: TGTGCCAGCACCCTAGGCCCGCGCAATTGGAAGACTGAAGCTTTCTTT
CDR3aa: CASTLGPRNWKTEAFF

v_gene: TRBV5-1
d_gene: .
abundance: .
j_gene: TRBJ2-7
CDR3nt: TGCGCCAGCAGCTTGGGGCCCTACAGGACCTCCTACGAGCAGTACTTC
CDR3aa: CASSLGPYRTSYEQYF

v_gene: TRBV12-3/TRBV12-4
d_gene: .
abundance: .
j_gene: TRBJ2-7
CDR3nt: TGTGCCAGCAGTTTACGGACCAGGGGTATCTACGAGCAGTACTTC
CDR3aa: CASSLRTRGIYEQYF

v_gene: TRBV7-2
d_gene: TRBD1
abundance: .
j_gene: TRBJ1-2
CDR3nt: TGTGCCAGCAGTCAAAACAGGGGTATCTATGGCTACACCTTC
CDR3aa: CASSQNRGIYGYTF

v_gene: TRBV12-3/TRBV12-4
d_gene: .
abundance: few
j_gene: TRBJ1-5
CDR3nt: TGTGCCAGCAGTCCTCAGGGTGGGCGTAATCAGCCCCAGCATTTT
CDR3aa: CASSPQGGRNQPQHF

v_gene: TRBV5-1
d_gene: TRBD2
abundance: .
j_gene: TRBJ2-1
CDR3nt: TGCGCCAGCAGCTTCGGTGGCGGGGGGGCCAATGAGCAGTTCTTC
CDR3aa: CASSFGGGGANEQFF

v_gene: TRBV7-2
d_gene: .
abundance: .
j_gene: TRBJ2-3
CDR3nt: TGTGCCAGCAGCTTAGTATTTGGTAGTTTGGCCATACCTAGCACAGATACGCAGTATTTT
CDR3aa: CASSLVFGSLAIPSTDTQYF

v_gene: TRBV29-1
d_gene: .
abundance: few
j_gene: TRBJ1-2
CDR3nt: TGCAGCGTTGGATCCCCGTATGGCTACACCTTC
CDR3aa: CSVGSPYGYTF

v_gene: TRBV12-3/TRBV12-4
d_gene: TRBD1
abundance: few
j_gene: TRBJ2-1
CDR3nt: TGTGCCAGCAGTGCCAGGACAGGGAGTGAGCAGTTCTTC
CDR3aa: CASSARTGSEQFF